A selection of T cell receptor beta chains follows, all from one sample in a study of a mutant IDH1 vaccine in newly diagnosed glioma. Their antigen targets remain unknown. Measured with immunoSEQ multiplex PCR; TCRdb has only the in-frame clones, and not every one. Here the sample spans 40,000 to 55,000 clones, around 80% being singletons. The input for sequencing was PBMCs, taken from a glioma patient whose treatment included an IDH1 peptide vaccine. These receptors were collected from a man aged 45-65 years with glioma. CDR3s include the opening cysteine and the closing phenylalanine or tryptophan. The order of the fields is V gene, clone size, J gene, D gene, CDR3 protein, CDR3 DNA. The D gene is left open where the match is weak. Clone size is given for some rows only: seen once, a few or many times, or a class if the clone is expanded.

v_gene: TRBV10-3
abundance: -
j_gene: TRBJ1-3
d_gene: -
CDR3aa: CAISEVDGYSGNTIYF
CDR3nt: TGTGCCATCAGTGAGGTAGACGGATACTCTGGAAACACCATATATTTT

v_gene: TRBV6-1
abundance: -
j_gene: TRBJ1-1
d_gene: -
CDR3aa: CASRWEGRNTEAFF
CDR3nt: TGTGCCAGCAGGTGGGAAGGTAGGAACACTGAAGCTTTCTTT

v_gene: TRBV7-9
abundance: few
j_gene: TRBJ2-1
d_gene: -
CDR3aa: CASSLRAETNEQFF
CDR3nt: TGTGCCAGCAGCCTCCGTGCGGAGACCAATGAGCAGTTCTTC

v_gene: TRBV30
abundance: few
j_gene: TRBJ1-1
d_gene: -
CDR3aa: CAWNGNTEAFF
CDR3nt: TGTGCCTGGAACGGGAACACTGAAGCTTTCTTT

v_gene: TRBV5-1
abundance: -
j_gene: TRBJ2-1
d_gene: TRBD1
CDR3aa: CASSRQGTSYNEQFF
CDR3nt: TGCGCCAGCAGCAGACAGGGTACCTCCTACAATGAGCAGTTCTTC

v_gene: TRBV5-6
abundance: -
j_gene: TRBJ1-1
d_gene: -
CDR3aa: CASSLTGPNTEAFF
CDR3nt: TGTGCCAGCAGTCTGACAGGACCCAACACTGAAGCTTTCTTT

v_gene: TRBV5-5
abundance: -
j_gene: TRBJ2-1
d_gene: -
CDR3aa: CASSLGGRSYNEQFF
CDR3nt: TGTGCCAGCAGCTTGGGGGGGCGCTCCTACAATGAGCAGTTCTTC

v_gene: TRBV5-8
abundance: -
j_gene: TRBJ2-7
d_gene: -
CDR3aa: CASSGLQTTYEQYF
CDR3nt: TGTGCCAGCAGCGGTCTACAAACCACCTACGAGCAGTACTTC

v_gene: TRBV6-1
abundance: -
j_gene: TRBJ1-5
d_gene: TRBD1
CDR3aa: CASSGRDRALSGQPQHF
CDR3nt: TGTGCCAGCAGTGGCCGGGACAGGGCTCTCTCGGGACAGCCCCAGCATTTT

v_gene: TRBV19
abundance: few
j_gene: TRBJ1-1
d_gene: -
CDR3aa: CASSIVTGGEAFF
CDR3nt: TGTGCCAGTAGTATAGTGACGGGGGGTGAAGCTTTCTTT

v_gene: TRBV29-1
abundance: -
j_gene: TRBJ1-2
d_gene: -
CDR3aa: CSVARENGYTF
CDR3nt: TGCAGCGTCGCCAGGGAGAATGGCTACACCTTC

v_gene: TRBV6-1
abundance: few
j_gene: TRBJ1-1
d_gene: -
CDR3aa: CASSELGNTEAFF
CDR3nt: TGTGCCAGCAGTGAATTGGGGAACACTGAAGCTTTCTTT